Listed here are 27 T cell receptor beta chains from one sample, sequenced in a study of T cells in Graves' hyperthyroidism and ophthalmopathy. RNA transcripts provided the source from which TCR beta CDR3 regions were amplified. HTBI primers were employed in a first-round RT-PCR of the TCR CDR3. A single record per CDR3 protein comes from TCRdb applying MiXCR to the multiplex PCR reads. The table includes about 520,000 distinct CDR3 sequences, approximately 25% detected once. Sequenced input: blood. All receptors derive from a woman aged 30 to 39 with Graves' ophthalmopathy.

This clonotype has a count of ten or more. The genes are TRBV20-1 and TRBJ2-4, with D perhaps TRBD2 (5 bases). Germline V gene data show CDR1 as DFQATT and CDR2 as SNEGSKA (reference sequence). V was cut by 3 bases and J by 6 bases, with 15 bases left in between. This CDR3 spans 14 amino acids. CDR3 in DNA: TGCAGTGCTAGGGGCGGGTTAGAGTTAAACATTCAGTACTTC. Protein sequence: CSARGGLELNIQYF.

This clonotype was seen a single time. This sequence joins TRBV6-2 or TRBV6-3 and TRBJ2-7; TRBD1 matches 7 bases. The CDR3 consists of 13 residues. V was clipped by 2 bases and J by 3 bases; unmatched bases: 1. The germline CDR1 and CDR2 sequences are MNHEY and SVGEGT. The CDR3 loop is CASSYRGHYEQYF. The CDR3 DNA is TGTGCCAGCAGTTACAGGGGGCACTACGAGCAGTACTTC.

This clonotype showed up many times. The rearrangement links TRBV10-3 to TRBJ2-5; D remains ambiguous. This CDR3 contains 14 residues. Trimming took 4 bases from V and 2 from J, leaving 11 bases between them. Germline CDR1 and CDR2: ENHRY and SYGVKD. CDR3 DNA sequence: TGTGCCATCAGTGGTGCAGGTGGGCAAGAGACCCAGTACTTC. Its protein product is CAISGAGGQETQYF.

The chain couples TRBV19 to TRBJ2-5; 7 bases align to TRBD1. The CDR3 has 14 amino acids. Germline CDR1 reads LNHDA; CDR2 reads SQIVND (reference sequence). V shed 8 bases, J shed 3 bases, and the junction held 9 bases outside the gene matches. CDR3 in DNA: TGTGCCAGTTCCAACACAGGGGATGAAGAGACCCAGTACTTC. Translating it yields CASSNTGDEETQYF.

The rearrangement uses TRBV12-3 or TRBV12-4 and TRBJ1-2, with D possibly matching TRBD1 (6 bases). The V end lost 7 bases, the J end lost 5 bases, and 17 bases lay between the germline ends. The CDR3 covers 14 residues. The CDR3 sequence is CASIIDRRIYGYTF. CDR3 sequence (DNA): TGTGCCAGCATCATCGACAGGAGGATTTATGGCTACACCTTC.

For the CDR3, the DNA is TGTGCCAGCAGTTACCTAGCGGGGGGGCTCTGGAAGACCCAGTACTTC. Translating it yields CASSYLAGGLWKTQYF. The gene calls are TRBV6-2 or TRBV6-3 and TRBJ2-5; 12 bases line up with TRBD2. The CDR3 extends over 16 amino acids. The J segment lost 6 bases and the V segment lost 2 bases, leaving 7 bases of the junction unmatched. Germline assignment: CDR1 MNHEY and CDR2 SVGEGT.

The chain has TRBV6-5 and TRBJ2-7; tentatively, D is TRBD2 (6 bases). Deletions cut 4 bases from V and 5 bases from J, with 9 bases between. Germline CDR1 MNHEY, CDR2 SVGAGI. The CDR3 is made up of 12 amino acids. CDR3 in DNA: TGTGCCAGCAGTTCCCCGGGGGACGAGCAGTACTTC. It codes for CASSSPGDEQYF.

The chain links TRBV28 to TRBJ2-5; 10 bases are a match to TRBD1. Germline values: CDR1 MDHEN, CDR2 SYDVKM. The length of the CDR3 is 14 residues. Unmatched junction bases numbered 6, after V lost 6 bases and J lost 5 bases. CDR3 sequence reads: CASSLTGGTETQYF. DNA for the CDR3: TGTGCCAGCAGCCTGACAGGGGGCACGGAGACCCAGTACTTC.

CDR3 region: CSDREGQGRLSETQYF. CDR3 DNA sequence: TGTTCCGACCGCGAAGGACAGGGTCGCCTCTCGGAGACCCAGTACTTC. The chain couples TRBV12-5 to TRBJ2-5; 8 bases are shared with TRBD1. CDR1 is LGHNT, CDR2 FRNRAP, per germline. This CDR3 has 16 amino acids.

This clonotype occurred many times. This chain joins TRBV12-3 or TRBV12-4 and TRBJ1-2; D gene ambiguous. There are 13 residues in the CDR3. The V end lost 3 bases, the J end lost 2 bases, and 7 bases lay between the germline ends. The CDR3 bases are TGTGCCAGCAGTTTTCGGCAAAACTATGGCTACACCTTC. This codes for CASSFRQNYGYTF.

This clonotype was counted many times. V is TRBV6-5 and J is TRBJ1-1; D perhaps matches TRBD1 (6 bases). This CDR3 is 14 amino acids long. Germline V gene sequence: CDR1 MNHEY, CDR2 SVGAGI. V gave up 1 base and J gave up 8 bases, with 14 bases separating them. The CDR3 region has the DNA TGTGCCAGCAGTTACTTAGAAACAGGGCGAGAAGCTTTCTTT. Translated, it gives CASSYLETGREAFF.

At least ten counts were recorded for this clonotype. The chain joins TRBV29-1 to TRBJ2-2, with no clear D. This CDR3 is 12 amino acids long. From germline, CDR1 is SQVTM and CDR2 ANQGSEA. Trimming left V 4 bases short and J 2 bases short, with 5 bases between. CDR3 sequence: CSVVSNTGELFF. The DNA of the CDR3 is TGCAGCGTTGTGTCCAACACCGGGGAGCTGTTTTTT.

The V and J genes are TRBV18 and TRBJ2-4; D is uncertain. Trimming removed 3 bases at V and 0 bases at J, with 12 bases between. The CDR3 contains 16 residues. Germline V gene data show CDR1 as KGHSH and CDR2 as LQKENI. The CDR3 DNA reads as TGTGCCAGCTCACCGGTCGGCGTCCAAGCCAAAAACATTCAGTACTTC. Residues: CASSPVGVQAKNIQYF.

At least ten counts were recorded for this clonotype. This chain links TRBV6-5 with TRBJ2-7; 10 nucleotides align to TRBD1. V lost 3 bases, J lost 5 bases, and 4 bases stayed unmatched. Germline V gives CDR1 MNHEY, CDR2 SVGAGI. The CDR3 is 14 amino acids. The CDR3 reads CASSYWDRGDEQYF. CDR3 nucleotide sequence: TGTGCCAGCAGTTATTGGGACAGGGGAGACGAGCAGTACTTC.

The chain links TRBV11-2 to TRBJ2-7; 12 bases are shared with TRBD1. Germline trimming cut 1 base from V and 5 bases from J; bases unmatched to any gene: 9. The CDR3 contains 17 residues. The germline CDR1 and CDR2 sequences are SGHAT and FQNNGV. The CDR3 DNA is TGTGCCAGCAGCTTAGGGAGTGGGACAGGGGGCTTTCACGAGCAGTACTTC. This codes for CASSLGSGTGGFHEQYF.

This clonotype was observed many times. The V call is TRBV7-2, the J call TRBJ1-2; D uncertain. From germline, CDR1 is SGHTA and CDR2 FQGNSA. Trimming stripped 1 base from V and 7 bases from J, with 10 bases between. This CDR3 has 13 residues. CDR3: CASSLDSYGGYTF. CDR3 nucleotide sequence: TGTGCCAGCAGCTTAGATTCGTATGGTGGCTACACCTTC.

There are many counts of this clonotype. The CDR3 sequence is CASSPQTGHNQPQHF. Here the CDR3 DNA reads TGTGCCAGCAGCCCCCAGACAGGCCACAATCAGCCCCAGCATTTT. The V call is TRBV6-5, the J call TRBJ1-5; perhaps TRBD1 as D (6 bases). This CDR3 has 15 residues. Germline values: CDR1 MNHEY, CDR2 SVGAGI. V was clipped by 6 bases and J by 3 bases, with 15 bases between them.

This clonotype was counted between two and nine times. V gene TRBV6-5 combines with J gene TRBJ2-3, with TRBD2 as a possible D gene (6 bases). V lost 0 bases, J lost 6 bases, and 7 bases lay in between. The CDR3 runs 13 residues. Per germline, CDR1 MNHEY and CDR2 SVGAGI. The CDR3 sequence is CASSYSRGDTQYF. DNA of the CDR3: TGTGCCAGCAGTTACTCGCGGGGCGATACGCAGTATTTT.

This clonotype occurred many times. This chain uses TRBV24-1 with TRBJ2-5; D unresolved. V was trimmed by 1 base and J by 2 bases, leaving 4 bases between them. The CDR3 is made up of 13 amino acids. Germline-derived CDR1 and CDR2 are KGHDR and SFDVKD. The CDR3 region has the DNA TGTGCCACCAGTGATTTTGGGCAAGAGACCCAGTACTTC. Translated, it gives CATSDFGQETQYF.

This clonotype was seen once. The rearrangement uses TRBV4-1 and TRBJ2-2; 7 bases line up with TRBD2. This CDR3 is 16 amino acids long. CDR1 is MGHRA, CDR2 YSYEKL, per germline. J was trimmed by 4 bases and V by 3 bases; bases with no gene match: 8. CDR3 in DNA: TGCGCCAGCAGCCAGCCCGGAGGGAGGGTCACCGGGGAGCTGTTTTTT. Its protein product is CASSQPGGRVTGELFF.

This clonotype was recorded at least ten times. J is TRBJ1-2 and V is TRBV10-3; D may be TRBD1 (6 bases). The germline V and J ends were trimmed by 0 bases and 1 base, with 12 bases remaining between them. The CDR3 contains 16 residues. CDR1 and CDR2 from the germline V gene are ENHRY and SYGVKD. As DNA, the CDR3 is TGTGCCATCAGTGAGTCGGGGGGGGCCCATAACTATGGCTACACCTTC. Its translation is CAISESGGAHNYGYTF.

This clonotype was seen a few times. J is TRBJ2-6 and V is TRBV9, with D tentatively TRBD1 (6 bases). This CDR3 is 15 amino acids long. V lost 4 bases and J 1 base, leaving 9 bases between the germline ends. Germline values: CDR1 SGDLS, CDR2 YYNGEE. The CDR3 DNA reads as TGTGCCAGCAGCCGGGACATATCTGGGGCCAACGTCCTGACTTTC. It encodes CASSRDISGANVLTF.

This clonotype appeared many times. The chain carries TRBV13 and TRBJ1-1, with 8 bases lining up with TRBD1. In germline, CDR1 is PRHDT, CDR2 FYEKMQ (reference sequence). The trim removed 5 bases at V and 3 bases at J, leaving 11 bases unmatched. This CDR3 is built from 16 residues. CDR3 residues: CASSLRQGRGYTEAFF. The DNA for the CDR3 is TGTGCCAGCAGCCTCCGACAGGGGAGGGGGTACACTGAAGCTTTCTTT.

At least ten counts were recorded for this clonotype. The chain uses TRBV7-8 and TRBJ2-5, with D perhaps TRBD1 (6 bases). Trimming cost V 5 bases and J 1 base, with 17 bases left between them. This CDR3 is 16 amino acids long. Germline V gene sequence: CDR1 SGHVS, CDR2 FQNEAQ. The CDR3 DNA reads TGTGCCAGCAGCCCCTACAGGGAACCAGTCCAAGAGACCCAGTACTTC. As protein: CASSPYREPVQETQYF.

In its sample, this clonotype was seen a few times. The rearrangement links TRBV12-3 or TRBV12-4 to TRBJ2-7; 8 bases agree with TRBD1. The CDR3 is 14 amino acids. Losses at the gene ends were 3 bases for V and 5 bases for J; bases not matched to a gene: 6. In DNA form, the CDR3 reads TGTGCCAGCAGTTTCAGGCAGGGGGCGGACGAGCAGTACTTC. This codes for CASSFRQGADEQYF.

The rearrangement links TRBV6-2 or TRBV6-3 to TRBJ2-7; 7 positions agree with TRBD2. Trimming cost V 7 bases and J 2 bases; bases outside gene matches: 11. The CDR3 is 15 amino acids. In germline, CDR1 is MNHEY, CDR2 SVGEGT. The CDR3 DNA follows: TGTGCCAGCACCTATCTAGCGGCGAATCCCTACGAGCAGTACTTC. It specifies CASTYLAANPYEQYF.

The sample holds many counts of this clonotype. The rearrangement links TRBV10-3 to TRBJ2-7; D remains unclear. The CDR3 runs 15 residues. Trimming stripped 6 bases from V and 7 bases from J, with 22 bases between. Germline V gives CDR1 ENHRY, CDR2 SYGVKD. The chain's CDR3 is CAIRPTDGPYDEQYF. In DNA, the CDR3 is TGTGCCATCAGACCGACGGACGGACCCTACGATGAGCAGTACTTC.